These 8 T cell receptor beta chains were sequenced from one sample in a study of graft-versus-host responses after intestinal transplantation. Data came from immunoSEQ multiplex PCR; TCRdb stores just in-frame clones and leaves some out. This sample yields 90,000 to 150,000 clones, of which 90% to 95% are seen a single time; 3% to 4% belongs to the top ten. These TCRs' antigens remain unknown. The sequenced sample was unstimulated CD8+ T cells sorted from spleen or lymph node cells, obtained before intestinal transplant. The receptors shown here come from a human donor who received an intestinal transplant.

The genes are TRBV5-8 and TRBJ2-7; 8 positions match TRBD2. Germline CDR1 is SGHTS and CDR2 is YDEGEE. J gave up 3 bases and V 6 bases, and 11 bases lay outside the gene matches. The CDR3 is made up of 15 amino acids. The CDR3 DNA sequence: TGTGCCAGCATCCTAGAGCGGGGGCTTTACTACGAGCAGTACTTC. It codes for CASILERGLYYEQYF.

The chain employs TRBV14 and TRBJ1-2; no clear D gene. Germline V gene lookup returns CDR1 SGHDN and CDR2 FVKESK. Trimming took 4 bases from V and 6 from J, leaving 9 bases between them. The CDR3 is made up of 12 amino acids. The CDR3 sequence is CASSRTTDGYTF. CDR3 nucleotides: TGTGCCAGCAGCCGGACCACCGATGGCTACACCTTC.

The CDR3 spells CASSQRGVDGDSYEQYF. As DNA, the CDR3 is TGCGCCAGCAGCCAAAGGGGGGTGGACGGAGATTCCTACGAGCAGTACTTC. V usage is TRBV4-1 and J usage is TRBJ2-7; tentatively, D is TRBD1 or TRBD2 (6 bases each). Trimming pared 2 bases from V and 1 base from J, leaving 18 bases between. The CDR3 loop spans 17 amino acids. From germline, CDR1 is MGHRA and CDR2 YSYEKL.

J is TRBJ2-1 and V is TRBV6-5; TRBD2 matches at 8 bases. The CDR3 length is 15 residues. Trimming removed 5 bases from V and 8 bases from J; junction bases left unmatched: 11. Germline V lookup: CDR1 MNHEY, CDR2 SVGAGI. For the CDR3, the DNA is TGTGCCAGCAGTAGCGGGAGAGTCTCCATCGATGAGCAGTTCTTC. As protein: CASSSGRVSIDEQFF.

V usage is TRBV4-1 and J usage is TRBJ2-7; 8 bases are a match to TRBD1. This CDR3 contains 13 residues. Germline CDR1 and CDR2: MGHRA and YSYEKL. Losses at the gene ends were 4 bases for V and 9 bases for J; bases not matched to a gene: 8. In DNA, the CDR3 is TGCGCCAGCAGCCCGGGACAGGCCCGCGGGCAGTACTTC. As protein: CASSPGQARGQYF.

The V call is TRBV6-5, the J call TRBJ1-4; D call uncertain. The germline V gene encodes CDR1 MNHEY and CDR2 SVGAGI. V lost 5 bases and J 0 bases, leaving 10 bases between the germline ends. The CDR3 length is 15 residues. CDR3 sequence reads: CASSGRMTTNEKLFF. The DNA for the CDR3 is TGTGCCAGCAGTGGGCGAATGACAACTAATGAAAAACTGTTTTTT.

The J gene is TRBJ2-7, the V gene TRBV27; 11 positions match TRBD2. The CDR3 runs to 15 residues. The V and J ends lost 5 bases and 5 bases, in that order; junction bases with no gene match: 8. The germline V gene has CDR1 MNHEY and CDR2 SMNVEV (reference sequence). The CDR3 spells CASSGATSGMHEQYF. DNA for the CDR3: TGTGCCAGCAGTGGCGCGACTAGCGGGATGCACGAGCAGTACTTC.

The chain couples TRBV28 to TRBJ2-7, with no clear D. V was clipped by 4 bases and J by 2 bases, with 18 bases between them. Looked up from germline, CDR1 is MDHEN and CDR2 is SYDVKM. The CDR3 is 16 residues long. The CDR3 protein is CASSWPSGGSPYEQYF. For the CDR3, the DNA is TGTGCCAGCAGTTGGCCCTCCGGCGGCAGCCCCTACGAGCAGTACTTC.